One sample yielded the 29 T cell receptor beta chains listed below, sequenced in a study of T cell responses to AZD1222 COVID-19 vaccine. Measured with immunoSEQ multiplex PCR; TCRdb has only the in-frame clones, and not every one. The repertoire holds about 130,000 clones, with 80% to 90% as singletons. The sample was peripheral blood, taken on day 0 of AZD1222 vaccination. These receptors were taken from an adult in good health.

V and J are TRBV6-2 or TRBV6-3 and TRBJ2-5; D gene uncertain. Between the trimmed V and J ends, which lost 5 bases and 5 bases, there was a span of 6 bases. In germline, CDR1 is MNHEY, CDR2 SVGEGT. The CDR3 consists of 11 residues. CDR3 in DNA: TGTGCCAGCAGTGATTGGGAGACCCAGTACTTC. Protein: CASSDWETQYF.

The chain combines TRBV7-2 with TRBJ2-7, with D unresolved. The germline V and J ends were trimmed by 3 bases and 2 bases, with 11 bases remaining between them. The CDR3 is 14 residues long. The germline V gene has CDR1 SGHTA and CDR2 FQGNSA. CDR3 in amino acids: CASSFSATTYEQYF. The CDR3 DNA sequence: TGTGCCAGCAGCTTCTCCGCAACCACCTACGAGCAGTACTTC.

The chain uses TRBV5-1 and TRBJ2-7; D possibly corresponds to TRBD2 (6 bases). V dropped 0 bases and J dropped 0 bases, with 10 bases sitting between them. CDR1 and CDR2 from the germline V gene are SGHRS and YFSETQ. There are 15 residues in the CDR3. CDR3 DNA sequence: TGCGCCAGCAGCTTGGGGGGTAGCGGCTCCTACGAGCAGTACTTC. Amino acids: CASSLGGSGSYEQYF.

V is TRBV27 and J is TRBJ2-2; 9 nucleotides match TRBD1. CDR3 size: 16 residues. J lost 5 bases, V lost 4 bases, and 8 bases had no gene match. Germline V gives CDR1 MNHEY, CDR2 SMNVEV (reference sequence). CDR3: CASSSSGTGRTGELFF. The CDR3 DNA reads TGTGCCAGCAGTTCCTCCGGGACAGGGCGGACCGGGGAGCTGTTTTTT.

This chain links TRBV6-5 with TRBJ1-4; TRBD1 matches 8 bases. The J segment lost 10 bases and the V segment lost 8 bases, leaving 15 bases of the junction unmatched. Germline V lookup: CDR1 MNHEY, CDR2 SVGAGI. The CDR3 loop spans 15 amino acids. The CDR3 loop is CASQHQERGQAKLFF. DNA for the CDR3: TGTGCCAGCCAGCATCAAGAGAGGGGACAGGCAAAACTGTTTTTT.

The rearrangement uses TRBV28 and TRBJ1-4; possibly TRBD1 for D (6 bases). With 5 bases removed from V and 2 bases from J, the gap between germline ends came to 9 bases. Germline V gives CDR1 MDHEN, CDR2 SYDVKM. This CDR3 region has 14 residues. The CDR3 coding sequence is TGTGCCAGCAGTCAGGGGAGGACTAATGAAAAACTGTTTTTT. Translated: CASSQGRTNEKLFF.

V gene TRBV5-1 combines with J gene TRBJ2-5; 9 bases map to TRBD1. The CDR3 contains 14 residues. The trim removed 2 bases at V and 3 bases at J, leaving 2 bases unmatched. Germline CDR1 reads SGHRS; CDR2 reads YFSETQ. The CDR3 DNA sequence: TGCGCCAGCAGCTTCCGACAGGGGGAAGAGACCCAGTACTTC. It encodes CASSFRQGEETQYF.

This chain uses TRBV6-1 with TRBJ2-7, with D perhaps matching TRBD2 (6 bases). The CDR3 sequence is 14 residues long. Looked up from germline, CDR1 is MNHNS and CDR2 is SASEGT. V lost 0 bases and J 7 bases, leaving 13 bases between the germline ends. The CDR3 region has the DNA TGTGCCAGCAGTGAAGCGTGGGGACTCGGGGAGCAGTACTTC. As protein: CASSEAWGLGEQYF.

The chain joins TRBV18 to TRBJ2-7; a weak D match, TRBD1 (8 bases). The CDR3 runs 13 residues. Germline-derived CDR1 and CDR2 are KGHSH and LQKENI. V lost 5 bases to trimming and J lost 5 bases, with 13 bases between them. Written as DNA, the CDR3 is TGTGCCAGCTCAGCACAGGGGGGGGACGAGCAGTACTTC. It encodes CASSAQGGDEQYF.

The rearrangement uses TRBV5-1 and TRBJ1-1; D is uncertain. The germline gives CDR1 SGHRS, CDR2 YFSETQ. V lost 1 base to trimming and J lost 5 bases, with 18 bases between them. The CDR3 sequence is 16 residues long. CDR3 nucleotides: TGCGCCAGCAGCTTGTATCAGATGGCCGTGGGGACTGAAGCTTTCTTT. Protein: CASSLYQMAVGTEAFF.

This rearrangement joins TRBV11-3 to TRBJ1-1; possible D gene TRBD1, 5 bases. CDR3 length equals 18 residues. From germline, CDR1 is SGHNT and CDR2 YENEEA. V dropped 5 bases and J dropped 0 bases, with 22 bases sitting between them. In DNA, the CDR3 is TGTGCCAGCAGCGATCCGGGGATCATCAGGGAAATGAACACTGAAGCTTTCTTT. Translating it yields CASSDPGIIREMNTEAFF.

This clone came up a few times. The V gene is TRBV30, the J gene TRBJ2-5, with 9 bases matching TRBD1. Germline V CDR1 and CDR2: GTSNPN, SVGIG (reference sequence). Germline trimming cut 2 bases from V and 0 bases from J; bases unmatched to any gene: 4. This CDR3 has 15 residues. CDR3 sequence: CAWSSGTGYQETQYF. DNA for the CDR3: TGTGCCTGGAGTTCCGGGACAGGGTACCAAGAGACCCAGTACTTC.

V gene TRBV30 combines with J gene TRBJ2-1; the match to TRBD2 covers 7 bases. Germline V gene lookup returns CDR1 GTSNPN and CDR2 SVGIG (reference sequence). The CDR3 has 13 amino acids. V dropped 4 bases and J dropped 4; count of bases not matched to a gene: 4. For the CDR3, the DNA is TGTGCCTGGAATCCGGGGGGATACAATGAGCAGTTCTTC. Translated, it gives CAWNPGGYNEQFF.

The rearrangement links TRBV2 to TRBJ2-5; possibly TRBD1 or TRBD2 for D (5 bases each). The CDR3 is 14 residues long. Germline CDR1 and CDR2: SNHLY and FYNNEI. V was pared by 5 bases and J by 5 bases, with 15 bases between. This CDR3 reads CASSSGTSAETQYF. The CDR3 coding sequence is TGTGCCAGCAGTTCCGGGACCTCCGCGGAGACCCAGTACTTC.

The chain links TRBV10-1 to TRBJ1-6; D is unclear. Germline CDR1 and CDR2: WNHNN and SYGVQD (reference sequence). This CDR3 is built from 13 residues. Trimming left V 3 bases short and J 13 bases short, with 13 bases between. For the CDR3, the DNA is TGCGCCAGCAGTGACTTTGCAGCGGGGCCCCTCCACTTT. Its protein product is CASSDFAAGPLHF.

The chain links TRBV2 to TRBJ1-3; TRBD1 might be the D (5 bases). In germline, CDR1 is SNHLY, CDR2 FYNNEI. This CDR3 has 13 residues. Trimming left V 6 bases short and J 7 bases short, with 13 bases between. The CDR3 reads CASRDTAWNTIYF. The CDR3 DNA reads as TGTGCCAGCAGGGACACAGCTTGGAACACCATATATTTT.

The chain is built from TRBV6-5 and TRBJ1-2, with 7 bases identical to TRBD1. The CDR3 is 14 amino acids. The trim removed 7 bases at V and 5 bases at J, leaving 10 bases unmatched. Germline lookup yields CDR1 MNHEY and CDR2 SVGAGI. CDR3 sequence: CASTPGTEAYGYTF. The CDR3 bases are TGTGCCAGCACCCCCGGGACAGAAGCATATGGCTACACCTTC.

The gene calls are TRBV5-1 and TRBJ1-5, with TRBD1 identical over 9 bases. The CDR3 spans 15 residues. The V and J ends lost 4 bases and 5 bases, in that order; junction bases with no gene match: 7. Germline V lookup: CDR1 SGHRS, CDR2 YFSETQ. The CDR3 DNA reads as TGCGCCAGCAGCCCTGGACAGGGGATACATCAGCCCCAGCATTTT. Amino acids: CASSPGQGIHQPQHF.

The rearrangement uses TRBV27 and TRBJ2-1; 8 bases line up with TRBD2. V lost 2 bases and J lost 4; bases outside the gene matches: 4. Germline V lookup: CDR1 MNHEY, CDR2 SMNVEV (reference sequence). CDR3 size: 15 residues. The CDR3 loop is CASSLAGGLYNEQFF. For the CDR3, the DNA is TGTGCCAGCAGTTTAGCGGGAGGTCTGTACAATGAGCAGTTCTTC.

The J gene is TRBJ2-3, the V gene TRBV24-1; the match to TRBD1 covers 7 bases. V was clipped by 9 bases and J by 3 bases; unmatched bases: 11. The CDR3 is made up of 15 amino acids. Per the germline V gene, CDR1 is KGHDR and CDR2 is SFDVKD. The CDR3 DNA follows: TGTGCCACCTCGGGAACTGACAGGGAAACAGATACGCAGTATTTT. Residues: CATSGTDRETDTQYF.

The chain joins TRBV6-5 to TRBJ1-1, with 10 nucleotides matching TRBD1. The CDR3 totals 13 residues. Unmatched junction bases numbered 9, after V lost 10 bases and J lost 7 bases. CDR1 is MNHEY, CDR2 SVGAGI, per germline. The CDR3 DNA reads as TGTGCCATCTCCAGACAGGGGGCGAGTGAAGCTTTCTTT. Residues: CAISRQGASEAFF.

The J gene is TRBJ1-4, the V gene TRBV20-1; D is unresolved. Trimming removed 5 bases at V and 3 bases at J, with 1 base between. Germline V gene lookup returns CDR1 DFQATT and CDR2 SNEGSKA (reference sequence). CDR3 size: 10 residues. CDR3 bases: TGCAGTGCTTCTAATGAAAAACTGTTTTTT. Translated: CSASNEKLFF.

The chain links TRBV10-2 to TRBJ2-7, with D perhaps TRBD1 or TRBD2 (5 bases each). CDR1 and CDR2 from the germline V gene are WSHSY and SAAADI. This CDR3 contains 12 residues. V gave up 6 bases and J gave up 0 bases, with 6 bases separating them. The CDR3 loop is CASSGASYEQYF. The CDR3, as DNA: TGCGCCAGCAGCGGGGCCTCCTACGAGCAGTACTTC.

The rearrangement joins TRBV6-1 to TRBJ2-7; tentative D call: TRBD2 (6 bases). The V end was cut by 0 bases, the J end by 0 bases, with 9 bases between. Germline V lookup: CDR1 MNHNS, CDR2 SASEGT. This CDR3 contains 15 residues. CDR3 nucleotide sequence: TGTGCCAGCAGTGAAGCGGGGGGAAGCTCCTACGAGCAGTACTTC. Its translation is CASSEAGGSSYEQYF.

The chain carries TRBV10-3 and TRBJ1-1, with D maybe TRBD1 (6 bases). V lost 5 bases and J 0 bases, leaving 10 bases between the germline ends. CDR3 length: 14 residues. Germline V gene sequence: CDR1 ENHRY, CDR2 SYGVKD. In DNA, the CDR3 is TGTGCCATCAGTCCACAGGGTATGAACACTGAAGCTTTCTTT. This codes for CAISPQGMNTEAFF.

This chain's CDR3 is CASSQTASGGTDTQYF. The CDR3 DNA reads as TGTGCCAGCAGCCAGACGGCTAGCGGGGGGACAGATACGCAGTATTTT. The genes are TRBV3-1 (or the pseudogene TRBV3-2) and TRBJ2-3, with TRBD2 matching 11 bases. The CDR3 runs 16 residues. Germline V CDR1 and CDR2: LGHDT, YNNKEL (reference sequence). V lost 3 bases and J lost 3; bases outside the gene matches: 5.

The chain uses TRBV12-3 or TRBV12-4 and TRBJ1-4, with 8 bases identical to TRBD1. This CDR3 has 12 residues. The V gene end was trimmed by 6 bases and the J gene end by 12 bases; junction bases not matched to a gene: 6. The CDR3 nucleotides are TGTGCCAGCAGCCCCAGGGGGCAAGAACTGTTTTTT. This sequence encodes CASSPRGQELFF.

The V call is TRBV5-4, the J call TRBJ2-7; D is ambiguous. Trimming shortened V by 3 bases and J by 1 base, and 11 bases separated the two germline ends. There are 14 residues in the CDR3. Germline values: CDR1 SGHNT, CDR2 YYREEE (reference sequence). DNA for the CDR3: TGTGCCAGCAGCTCCCAACCCTCATCCTACGAGCAGTACTTC. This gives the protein CASSSQPSSYEQYF. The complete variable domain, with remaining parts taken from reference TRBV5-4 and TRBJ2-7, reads ETGVTQSPTHLIKTRGQQVTLRCSSQSGHNTVSWYQQALGQGPQFIFQYYREEENGRGNFPPRFSGLQFPNYSSELNVNALELDDSALYLCASSSQPSSYEQYFGPGTRLTVT.

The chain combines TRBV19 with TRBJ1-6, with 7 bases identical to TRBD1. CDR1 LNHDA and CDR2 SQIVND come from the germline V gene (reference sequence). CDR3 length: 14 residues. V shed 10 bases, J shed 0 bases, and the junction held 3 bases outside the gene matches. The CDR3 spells CATWDSSYNSPLHF. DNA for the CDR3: TGTGCCACCTGGGACAGCTCCTATAATTCACCCCTCCACTTT.